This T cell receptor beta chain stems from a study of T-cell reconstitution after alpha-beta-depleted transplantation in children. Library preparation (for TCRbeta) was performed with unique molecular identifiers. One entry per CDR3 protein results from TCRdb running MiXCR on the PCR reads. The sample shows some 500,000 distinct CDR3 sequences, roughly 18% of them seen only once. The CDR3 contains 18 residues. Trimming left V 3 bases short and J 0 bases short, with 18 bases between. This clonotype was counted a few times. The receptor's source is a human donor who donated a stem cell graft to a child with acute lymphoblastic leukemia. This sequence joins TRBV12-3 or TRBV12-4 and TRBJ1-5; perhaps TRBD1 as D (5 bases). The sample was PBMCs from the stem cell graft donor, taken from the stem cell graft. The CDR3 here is CASSFYRDGDPSNQPQHF. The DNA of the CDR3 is TGTGCCAGCAGTTTCTACCGGGACGGGGACCCTAGCAATCAGCCCCAGCATTTT.